This passage covers 18 T cell receptor beta chains from one sample sequenced in a study of shared clonotypes between healthy human individuals. Produced via immunoSEQ multiplex PCR; TCRdb's table is partial and in-frame only. The data show around 500,000 clones, with around 79% seen just once and about 13% held by the top ten. Sequenced input: PBMCs. These receptor sequences come from a woman aged 40 to 50 in good health. Some clones in this sample may be carry-over from other donors' samples.

The chain has TRBV5-4 and TRBJ2-3; 10 bases fit TRBD1. Germline-derived CDR1 and CDR2 are SGHNT and YYREEE (reference sequence). The V segment lost 3 bases and the J segment 3 bases; nucleotides outside the gene matches: 4. This CDR3 comprises 15 residues. The DNA of the CDR3 is TGTGCCAGCAGCTCCCCGGGACAGGGGACAGATACGCAGTATTTT. This codes for CASSSPGQGTDTQYF.

The genes are TRBV7-2 and TRBJ1-3; D is uncertain. CDR1 and CDR2 from the germline V gene are SGHTA and FQGNSA. The germline V and J ends were trimmed by 5 bases and 4 bases, with 15 bases remaining between them. CDR3 length: 15 amino acids. The CDR3 spells CASSRRVSEGNTIYF. The CDR3 DNA reads as TGTGCCAGCAGCCGAAGGGTGTCGGAGGGAAACACCATATATTTT.

The chain has TRBV19 and TRBJ1-2; 7 bases line up with TRBD1. Germline assignment: CDR1 LNHDA and CDR2 SQIVND (reference sequence). V lost 3 bases to trimming and J lost 6 bases; unmatched junction nucleotides: 16. This CDR3 has 17 amino acids. CDR3 amino acids: CASSMYRGQTRIDGYTF. In DNA, the CDR3 is TGTGCCAGTAGTATGTATCGGGGACAGACACGCATAGATGGCTACACCTTC.

This clone is a singleton in its sample. J is TRBJ2-2 and V is TRBV18, with D perhaps matching TRBD1 (6 bases). The CDR3 is made up of 17 amino acids. Per the germline V gene, CDR1 is KGHSH and CDR2 is LQKENI. Between the trimmed V and J ends, which lost 2 bases and 1 base, there was a span of 14 bases. The chain's CDR3 is CASSPGVGRGNTGELFF. CDR3 sequence (DNA): TGTGCCAGCTCACCAGGGGTCGGCAGGGGGAACACCGGGGAGCTGTTTTTT.

This clone was recorded a few times. CDR3 loop: CSVTRDAGNTIYF. The CDR3 bases are TGCAGCGTCACTAGGGATGCCGGAAACACCATATATTTT. The chain employs TRBV29-1 and TRBJ1-3; D is undetermined. Trimming cost V 6 bases and J 4 bases, with 13 bases left between them. CDR1 and CDR2 from the germline V gene are SQVTM and ANQGSEA. This CDR3 has 13 residues.

The chain recombines TRBV5-6 with TRBJ2-1; a weak D match, TRBD2 (5 bases). CDR3 length: 13 amino acids. V lost 5 bases, J lost 0 bases, and 6 bases lay in between. CDR1 and CDR2 (germline): SGHDT, YYEEEE. The CDR3 loop is CASRGSSYNEQFF. DNA of the CDR3: TGTGCCAGCAGGGGGAGCTCCTACAATGAGCAGTTCTTC.

Regarding this clone: Its ends do not fully match the called genes, so a read error is possible. The chain recombines TRBV20-1 with TRBJ1-2, with D possibly being TRBD1 (5 bases). The germline V gene encodes CDR1 DFQATT and CDR2 SNEGSKA (reference sequence). The CDR3 has 11 amino acids. The CDR3 DNA reads TGCAGTGCTAGCCGAGGGGAAGGCTGCACCTTC. Protein sequence: CSASRGEGCTF.

This chain joins TRBV19 and TRBJ2-2, with D uncertain. V dropped 8 bases and J dropped 4 bases, with 14 bases sitting between them. Germline CDR1 is LNHDA and CDR2 is SQIVND (reference sequence). This CDR3 comprises 14 residues. The CDR3 is CASSGWLGTGELFF. The CDR3, as DNA: TGTGCCAGTTCCGGGTGGTTGGGCACCGGGGAGCTGTTTTTT.

This rearrangement joins TRBV7-2 to TRBJ2-7; TRBD1 might be the D (5 bases). Germline V gives CDR1 SGHTA, CDR2 FQGNSA. Trimming removed 5 bases at V and 0 bases at J, with 11 bases between. The CDR3 totals 14 residues. Here the CDR3 DNA reads TGTGCCAGCAGCCAAGGACACTCCTCCTACGAGCAGTACTTC. Translating it yields CASSQGHSSYEQYF.

CDR3 in DNA: TGTGCCAGTAGCGGGATGTACACAGATACGCAGTATTTT. Translated: CASSGMYTDTQYF. The rearrangement links TRBV19 to TRBJ2-3, with D tentatively TRBD2 (5 bases). The CDR3 length is 13 residues. V was clipped by 6 bases and J by 2 bases, with 9 bases between them. Germline assignment: CDR1 LNHDA and CDR2 SQIVND (reference sequence).

The chain carries TRBV5-1 and TRBJ2-3; 8 bases fit TRBD2. The CDR3 extends over 15 amino acids. V dropped 4 bases and J dropped 2; count of bases not matched to a gene: 6. Germline values: CDR1 SGHRS, CDR2 YFSETQ. This chain's CDR3 is CASSTLGGDTDTQYF. The CDR3 DNA is TGCGCCAGCAGCACCCTCGGGGGGGACACAGATACGCAGTATTTT.

V and J are TRBV28 and TRBJ2-5; no clear D. Germline lookup yields CDR1 MDHEN and CDR2 SYDVKM. The V gene lost 3 bases and the J gene lost 4 bases, with 15 bases spanning the gap. The CDR3 has 15 amino acids. CDR3 region: CASSFVGGGVETQYF. CDR3 nucleotides: TGTGCCAGCAGTTTCGTGGGCGGTGGGGTAGAGACCCAGTACTTC.

This clone was seen repeatedly, ten times or more. V gene TRBV27 combines with J gene TRBJ2-7, with TRBD1 identical over 11 bases. V lost 6 bases and J lost 1; bases outside the gene matches: 5. This CDR3 spans 15 amino acids. Germline V lookup: CDR1 MNHEY, CDR2 SMNVEV (reference sequence). The DNA for the CDR3 is TGTGCCAGCAGCATCGGACAGGGGGCGTCCTACGAGCAGTACTTC. This sequence encodes CASSIGQGASYEQYF.

This clone showed up just a few times. The chain employs TRBV29-1 and TRBJ2-7; no definite D call. Germline CDR1 SQVTM, CDR2 ANQGSEA. The CDR3 is 14 amino acids. The V end was cut by 3 bases, the J end by 0 bases, with 12 bases between. DNA for the CDR3: TGCAGCGTTGAGAGCCGAGACCACTCCTACGAGCAGTACTTC. Its translation is CSVESRDHSYEQYF.

This chain connects TRBV18 to TRBJ2-7; 7 nucleotides match TRBD1. The CDR3 has 14 amino acids. Looked up from germline, CDR1 is KGHSH and CDR2 is LQKENI. Trimming cost V 3 bases and J 3 bases; bases outside gene matches: 5. The CDR3: CASSPSGQLYEQYF. The DNA for the CDR3 is TGTGCCAGCTCACCGTCGGGACAGCTCTACGAGCAGTACTTC.

This sequence joins TRBV7-3 and TRBJ2-1; TRBD2 matches 11 bases. The length of the CDR3 is 14 residues. Germline assignment: CDR1 SGHTA and CDR2 FQGTGA. Trimming at V came to 5 bases and at J to 9 bases, leaving 6 bases not matched to a gene. The CDR3 DNA sequence: TGTGCCAGCAGCGTCAGACTAGCGGGAAGTGAGCAGTTCTTC. It codes for CASSVRLAGSEQFF.

The chain carries TRBV19 and TRBJ1-1, with unresolved D. CDR3 length: 14 residues. From germline, CDR1 is LNHDA and CDR2 SQIVND (reference sequence). V shed 0 bases and J shed 2 bases, with 7 bases lying between them. CDR3 in amino acids: CASSIDPLNTEAFF. CDR3 bases: TGTGCCAGTAGTATAGATCCGCTCAACACTGAAGCTTTCTTT. Supplemented by reference TRBV19 and TRBJ1-1, the full variable domain reads DGGITQSPKYLFRKEGQNVTLSCEQNLNHDAMYWYRQDPGQGLRLIYYSQIVNDFQKGDIAEGYSVSREKKESFPLTVTSAQKNPTAFYLCASSIDPLNTEAFFGQGTRLTVV.

On this clone itself: A read error may be the cause here, since a much bigger clone is one base away. V gene TRBV28 combines with J gene TRBJ2-5; D gene unclear. Deletions cut 4 bases from V and 0 bases from J, with 6 bases between. Germline loops: CDR1 MDHEN, CDR2 SYDVKM. The CDR3 has 13 residues. CDR3 in DNA: TGTGCCAGCAGTTCCGGGTACCAAGAGACCCAGTACTTC. Protein sequence: CASSSGYQETQYF.